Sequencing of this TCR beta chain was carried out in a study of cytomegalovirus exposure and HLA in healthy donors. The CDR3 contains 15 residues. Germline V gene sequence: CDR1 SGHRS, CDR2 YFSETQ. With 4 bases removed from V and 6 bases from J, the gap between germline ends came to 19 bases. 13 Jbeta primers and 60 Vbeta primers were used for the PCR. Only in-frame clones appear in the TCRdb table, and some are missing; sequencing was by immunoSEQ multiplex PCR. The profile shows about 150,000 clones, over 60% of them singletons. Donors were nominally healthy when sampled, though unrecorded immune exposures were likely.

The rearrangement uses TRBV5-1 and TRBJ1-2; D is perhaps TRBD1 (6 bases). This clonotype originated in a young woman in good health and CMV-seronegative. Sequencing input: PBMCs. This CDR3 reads CASSPWGPRGDGYTF. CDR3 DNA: TGCGCCAGCAGCCCCTGGGGGCCCCGTGGCGATGGCTACACCTTC. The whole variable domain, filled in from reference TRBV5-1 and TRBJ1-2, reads KAGVTQTPRYLIKTRGQQVTLSCSPISGHRSVSWYQQTPGQGLQFLFEYFSETQRNKGNFPGRFSGRQFSNSRSEMNVSTLELGDSALYLCASSPWGPRGDGYTFGSGTRLTVV.